A selection of T cell receptor beta chains follows, all from one sample in a study of Tregs in tolerant kidney transplant recipients. This table comes from immunoSEQ multiplex PCR, and its TCRdb copy is limited to in-frame clones, with some not included. The table lists some 68,000 clones, 80% to 85% of them singletons. Sequencing was performed on CD4+ T cells from blood. These TCRs come from a human donor in good health. Each CDR3 is given with its conserved first and last residue. D genes are given only for firm matches. Clone size is stated in some rows and not others, as once, few, many or a class when expanded.

>TRBD1|TRBJ2-7|TRBV18|-
TGTGCCAGCTCACCCGGGACAGAGCCTTACGAGCAGTACTTC
CASSPGTEPYEQYF
>-|TRBJ2-1|TRBV28|few
TGTGCCAGCAGTTTGGGAAGGTCCTACAATGAGCAGTTCTTC
CASSLGRSYNEQFF
>-|TRBJ2-3|TRBV11-3|-
TGTGCCAGCAGCCCACAGGGTACCGATACGCAGTATTTT
CASSPQGTDTQYF
>TRBD1|TRBJ2-7|TRBV4-3|-
TGCGCCAGCAGCCAAGACGCCGGGACAGAGACTAACGAGCAGTACTTC
CASSQDAGTETNEQYF
>-|TRBJ2-1|TRBV13|few
TGTGCCAGCAGCGGCGGTAGAACCGGACTCCTCTCCTTCTTC
CASSGGRTGLLSFF
>-|TRBJ2-1|TRBV5-1|-
TGCGCCAGCAGCTTGGCTGGGTATGGAGGTGAGCAGTTCTTC
CASSLAGYGGEQFF
>TRBD1|TRBJ1-2|TRBV19|-
TGTGCCAGCGGACAGGGGAACTATGGCTACACCTTC
CASGQGNYGYTF
>TRBD1|TRBJ2-5|TRBV10-3|-
TGTGCCATCAGTGGAACCCGGGACAGCCAAGAGACCCAGTACTTC
CAISGTRDSQETQYF
>-|TRBJ1-5|TRBV6-1|-
TGTGCCAGCAGTGAAAGGGGGAATCAGCCCCAGCATTTT
CASSERGNQPQHF
>-|TRBJ2-1|TRBV14|-
TGTGCCAGCAGCCACGGGGGCCCCCTTTACAATGAGCAGTTCTTC
CASSHGGPLYNEQFF
>-|TRBJ2-3|TRBV15|-
TGTGCCACCAGCAGAGGGCCCGTCGGCACAGATACGCAGTATTTT
CATSRGPVGTDTQYF
>-|TRBJ2-7|TRBV4-3|few
TGCGCCAGCAGCCAAGGGTTAGCGGCCTCCTACGAGCAGTACTTC
CASSQGLAASYEQYF
>-|TRBJ1-1|TRBV11-3|-
TGTGCCAGCAGCCACCAGGCAGGGGTGACGAACACTGAAGCTTTCTTT
CASSHQAGVTNTEAFF
>-|TRBJ2-2|TRBV5-3|once
TGTGCCAGAAGCTGGGTCGGACGGCATACCGGGGAGCTGTTTTTT
CARSWVGRHTGELFF
>-|TRBJ2-1|TRBV30|few
TGTGCCTGGGGGGGTCCTCGGGACAATGAGCAGTTCTTC
CAWGGPRDNEQFF
>TRBD2|TRBJ2-7|TRBV11-3|-
TGTGCCAGCACCCCTAATCCCGGGCTAGCGGACTCCTACGAGCAGTACTTC
CASTPNPGLADSYEQYF